The 19 T cell receptor beta chains in this list originate from one sample, sequenced in a study of blood T cell repertoires in COVID-19. Measured with immunoSEQ multiplex PCR; TCRdb has only the in-frame clones, and not every one. Among some 250,000 clones, 65% to 85% were seen once, and the ten largest hold 27%. Sequenced material: peripheral blood. Receptors were obtained from a man in his forties with acute or convalescent COVID-19.

This clone was recorded only once. The genes are TRBV7-9 and TRBJ1-2; weak D call: TRBD1 (5 bases). Trimming took 4 bases from V and 7 from J, leaving 16 bases between them. Germline CDR1 is SEHNR and CDR2 is FQNEAQ (reference sequence). The CDR3 spans 14 residues. CDR3 sequence reads: CASSSRAGRRGYTF. In nucleotides, the CDR3 is TGTGCCAGCAGCTCAAGGGCAGGGCGCCGTGGCTACACCTTC.

The chain has TRBV7-2 and TRBJ1-1; D is perhaps TRBD1 (6 bases). The CDR3 spans 14 residues. V was clipped by 3 bases and J by 0 bases, with 8 bases between them. Germline assignment: CDR1 SGHTA and CDR2 FQGNSA. The CDR3: CASSLGAVNTEAFF. For the CDR3, the DNA is TGTGCCAGCAGCTTGGGGGCCGTGAACACTGAAGCTTTCTTT.

J is TRBJ1-2 and V is TRBV3-1 (or the pseudogene TRBV3-2); no reliable D call. The length of the CDR3 is 13 residues. Germline CDR1 LGHDT, CDR2 YNNKEL (reference sequence). Trimming pared 3 bases from V and 9 bases from J, leaving 14 bases between. The CDR3 reads CASSQEGLGSYTF. CDR3 sequence (DNA): TGTGCCAGCAGCCAGGAGGGCCTGGGGAGCTACACCTTC.

V usage is TRBV6-7 and J usage is TRBJ1-5, with D tentatively TRBD1 (6 bases). TRBV6-7 is noted as an ORF with a role that remains uncertain. The CDR3 extends over 14 amino acids. V shed 2 bases and J shed 5 bases, with 10 bases lying between them. The CDR3 DNA reads as TGTGCCAGCAGTTACCGCAGGGGCCATCAGCCCCAGCATTTT. As protein: CASSYRRGHQPQHF.

This clone came up once. The rearrangement links TRBV3-1 (or the pseudogene TRBV3-2) to TRBJ1-2; no clear D. Trimming stripped 1 base from V and 3 bases from J, with 9 bases between. Germline V gives CDR1 LGHDT, CDR2 YNNKEL (reference sequence). This CDR3 comprises 14 residues. CDR3 sequence: CASSQGRGDYGYTF. The CDR3, as DNA: TGTGCCAGCAGCCAAGGGCGCGGGGACTATGGCTACACCTTC.

The CDR3 DNA follows: TGTGCCAGCAGCAATCGCTTACCTGGGACTAGCGTTTCCGGGGAGCTGTTTTTT. Translating gives CASSNRLPGTSVSGELFF. The chain links TRBV21-1 to TRBJ2-2; the listed D gene, TRBD2, was not tested against the DNA. TRBV21-1 is described as a pseudogene. The CDR3 is 18 residues long.

J is TRBJ1-1 and V is TRBV2; possibly TRBD1 for D (6 bases). Germline CDR1 and CDR2: SNHLY and FYNNEI. V lost 8 bases, J lost 3 bases, and 10 bases lay in between. The CDR3 runs to 12 residues. CDR3 sequence reads: CASLDSDTEAFF. The CDR3 coding sequence is TGTGCCAGCTTGGACAGTGACACTGAAGCTTTCTTT.

The gene calls are TRBV7-2 and TRBJ2-1; D may match TRBD1 or TRBD2 (10 bases each). Germline lookup yields CDR1 SGHTA and CDR2 FQGNSA. V lost 4 bases, J lost 7 bases, and 29 bases lay in between. The CDR3 spans 19 residues. The CDR3: CASSSDRGRASGRRNEQFF. CDR3 DNA sequence: TGTGCCAGCAGCTCCGACAGGGGGCGAGCTAGCGGGAGACGGAATGAGCAGTTCTTC.

This clone came up once. This chain uses TRBV16 with TRBJ1-2, with 10 bases matching TRBD1. The V gene's germline CDR1 is KGHSY and CDR2 FQNENV. J was trimmed by 7 bases and V by 5 bases; bases with no gene match: 10. CDR3 length: 15 amino acids. The CDR3 region has the DNA TGTGCCAGCAGCGACCGGGACAGGGGATCTTTTGGCTACACCTTC. It is translated as CASSDRDRGSFGYTF.

The chain carries TRBV27 and TRBJ2-7; 11 positions agree with TRBD1. Trimming took 3 bases from V and 2 from J; bases not matched to a gene: 3. Germline V gene data show CDR1 as MNHEY and CDR2 as SMNVEV (reference sequence). The CDR3 length is 15 residues. CDR3 nucleotide sequence: TGTGCCAGCAGTTTTCGGACAGGGGGCGCCTACGAGCAGTACTTC. It codes for CASSFRTGGAYEQYF.

CDR3 loop: CAWSRLAGSADTQYF. DNA of the CDR3: TGTGCCTGGAGCCGTCTAGCGGGGTCGGCAGATACGCAGTATTTT. The gene calls are TRBV30 and TRBJ2-3, with TRBD2 matching 9 bases. The CDR3 is made up of 15 amino acids. Trimming removed 3 bases from V and 4 bases from J; junction bases left unmatched: 8. Germline loops: CDR1 GTSNPN, CDR2 SVGIG (reference sequence).

The rearrangement joins TRBV29-1 to TRBJ1-1, with D tentatively TRBD1 (5 bases). The V gene's germline CDR1 is SQVTM and CDR2 ANQGSEA. V lost 6 bases and J 6 bases, leaving 11 bases between the germline ends. The CDR3 loop spans 11 amino acids. CDR3: CSVRVAAEAFF. In DNA, the CDR3 is TGCAGCGTCAGGGTTGCAGCTGAAGCTTTCTTT. Looking up the rest from reference TRBV29-1 and TRBJ1-1 gives the full variable domain: SAVISQKPSRDICQRGTSLTIQCQVDSQVTMMFWYRQQPGQSLTLIATANQGSEATYESGFVIDKFPISRPNLTFSTLTVSNMSPEDSSIYLCSVRVAAEAFFGQGTRLTVV.

The V gene is TRBV11-2, the J gene TRBJ1-4; D remains ambiguous. Germline values: CDR1 SGHAT, CDR2 FQNNGV. Between the trimmed V and J ends, which lost 0 bases and 3 bases, there was a span of 11 bases. This CDR3 contains 16 residues. As DNA, the CDR3 is TGTGCCAGCAGCTTAGATCCCGGACTGGCTAATGAAAAACTGTTTTTT. Amino acids: CASSLDPGLANEKLFF. Looking up the rest from reference TRBV11-2 and TRBJ1-4 gives the full variable domain: EAGVAQSPRYKIIEKRQSVAFWCNPISGHATLYWYQQILGQGPKLLIQFQNNGVVDDSQLPKDRFSAERLKGVDSTLKIQPAKLEDSAVYLCASSLDPGLANEKLFFGSGTQLSVL.

The chain uses TRBV5-5 and TRBJ2-1; TRBD1 agrees at 9 bases. Germline V gives CDR1 SGHKS, CDR2 YYEKEE (reference sequence). CDR3 length: 17 residues. V shed 0 bases and J 3 bases; nucleotides not matched to a gene: 7. CDR3 in amino acids: CASSLGPGTGNYNEQFF. The CDR3 DNA follows: TGTGCCAGCAGCTTGGGTCCCGGGACAGGGAACTACAATGAGCAGTTCTTC.

The chain combines TRBV1 with TRBJ2-7; the D call TRBD2 from the table was never checked on the DNA. TRBV1 is noted as a pseudogene. The CDR3 extends over 16 amino acids. The CDR3 protein is CTSSQSPGLPSYEQYF. The CDR3 DNA reads TGCACCAGCAGCCAATCGCCGGGACTGCCCTCCTACGAGCAGTACTTC.

The rearrangement uses TRBV7-2 and TRBJ1-4; no firm D call. CDR1 SGHTA and CDR2 FQGNSA come from the germline V gene. The CDR3 contains 14 residues. Trimming took off 6 bases at V and 8 bases at J, with 16 bases between the two ends. The CDR3 protein is CASSLHTGYEKLFF. The DNA of the CDR3 is TGTGCCAGCAGTTTACATACGGGGTACGAAAAACTGTTTTTT.

This sequence joins TRBV6-5 and TRBJ2-5, with TRBD1 matching over 8 bases. V dropped 7 bases and J dropped 5; count of bases not matched to a gene: 6. CDR1 MNHEY and CDR2 SVGAGI come from the germline V gene. CDR3 length equals 13 residues. CDR3 sequence (DNA): TGTGCCAGCACCGGGACAGGCAGGGAGACCCAGTACTTC. Protein: CASTGTGRETQYF.

The chain employs TRBV20-1 and TRBJ2-7; no reliable D call. The CDR3 is 10 residues long. CDR1 is DFQATT, CDR2 SNEGSKA, per germline (reference sequence). V was pared by 6 bases and J by 5 bases, with 8 bases between. The CDR3 loop is CSASMDEQYF. CDR3 in DNA: TGCAGTGCGAGCATGGACGAGCAGTACTTC.

V and J are TRBV7-9 and TRBJ1-1; TRBD1 agrees at 7 bases. The CDR3 length is 14 residues. Germline-derived CDR1 and CDR2 are SEHNR and FQNEAQ (reference sequence). V shed 3 bases and J 2 bases; nucleotides not matched to a gene: 3. This chain's CDR3 is CASSLGQYNTEAFF. In DNA form, the CDR3 reads TGTGCCAGCAGCTTGGGACAGTACAACACTGAAGCTTTCTTT.